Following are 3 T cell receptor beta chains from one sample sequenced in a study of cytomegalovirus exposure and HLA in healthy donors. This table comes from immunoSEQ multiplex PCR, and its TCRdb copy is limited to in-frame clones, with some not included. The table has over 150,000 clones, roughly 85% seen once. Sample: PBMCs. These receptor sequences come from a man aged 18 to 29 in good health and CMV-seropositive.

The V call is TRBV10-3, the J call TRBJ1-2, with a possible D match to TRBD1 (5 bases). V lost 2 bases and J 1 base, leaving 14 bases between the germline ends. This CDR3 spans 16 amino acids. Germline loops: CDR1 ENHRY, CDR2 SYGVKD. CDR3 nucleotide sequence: TGTGCCATCAGTGAGCGGGGGACGTTCGGTAACTATGGCTACACCTTC. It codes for CAISERGTFGNYGYTF.

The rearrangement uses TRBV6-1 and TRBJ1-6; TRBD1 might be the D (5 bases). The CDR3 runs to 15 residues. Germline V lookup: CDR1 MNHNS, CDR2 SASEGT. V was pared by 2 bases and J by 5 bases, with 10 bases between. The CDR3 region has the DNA TGTGCCAGCAGTGAATTGATGACAGATAATTCACCCCTCCACTTT. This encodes CASSELMTDNSPLHF.

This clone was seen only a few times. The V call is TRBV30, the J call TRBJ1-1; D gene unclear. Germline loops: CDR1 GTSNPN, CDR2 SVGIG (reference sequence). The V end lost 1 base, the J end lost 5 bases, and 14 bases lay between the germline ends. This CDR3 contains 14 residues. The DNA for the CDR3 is TGTGCCTGGAGTGGCGGAGGGAGCCGGACTGAAGCTTTCTTT. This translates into CAWSGGGSRTEAFF.